The source of this TCR beta chain is a study of OX40 agonist ivuxolimab in advanced cancers. About the study: Three individuals attained partial responses, comprising one hepatocellular carcinoma case and two cutaneous melanoma cases. Overall study results and limits: Expanded peripheral T-cell antigen specificity went undetermined. In CD8+ T cells, expanded clones were on average more numerous than in CD4+.

The data were produced by immunoSEQ multiplex PCR, yet TCRdb's version contains in-frame clones alone and is incomplete. Of about 82,000 clones listed, 92% are singletons. V lost 1 base and J lost 6; bases outside the gene matches: 6. The germline gives CDR1 SGHTS, CDR2 YDEGEE. There are 16 residues in the CDR3. On this clone itself: Its antigen is unidentified.

The receptor was derived from an adult with an advanced solid tumor such as melanoma, head and neck, liver or kidney cancer. The V and J genes are TRBV5-8 and TRBJ1-5, with 11 bases fitting TRBD1. The sample in question was CD4+ or CD8+ T cells sorted from blood, obtained in a trial of the OX40 agonist ivuxolimab. CDR3 bases: TGTGCCAGCAGCTTGTGGGGGACAGGGGGAGTTCAGCCCCAGCATTTT. Its protein product is CASSLWGTGGVQPQHF.